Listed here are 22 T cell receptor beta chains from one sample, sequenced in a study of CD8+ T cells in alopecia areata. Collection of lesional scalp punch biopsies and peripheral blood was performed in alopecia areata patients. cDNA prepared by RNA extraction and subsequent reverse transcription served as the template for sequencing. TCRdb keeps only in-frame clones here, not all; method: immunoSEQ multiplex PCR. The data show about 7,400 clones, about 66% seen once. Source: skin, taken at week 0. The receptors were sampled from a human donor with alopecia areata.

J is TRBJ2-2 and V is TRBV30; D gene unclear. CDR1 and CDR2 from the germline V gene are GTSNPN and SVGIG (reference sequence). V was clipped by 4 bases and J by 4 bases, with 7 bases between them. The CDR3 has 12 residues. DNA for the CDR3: TGTGCCTGGAATCGCGGCACCGGGGAGCTGTTTTTT. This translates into CAWNRGTGELFF.

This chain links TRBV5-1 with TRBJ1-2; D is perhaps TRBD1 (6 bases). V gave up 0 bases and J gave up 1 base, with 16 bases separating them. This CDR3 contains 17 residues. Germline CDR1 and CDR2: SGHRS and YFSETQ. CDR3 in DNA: TGCGCCAGCAGCTTGGGACCTACAGGGAACGATAACTATGGCTACACCTTC. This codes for CASSLGPTGNDNYGYTF.

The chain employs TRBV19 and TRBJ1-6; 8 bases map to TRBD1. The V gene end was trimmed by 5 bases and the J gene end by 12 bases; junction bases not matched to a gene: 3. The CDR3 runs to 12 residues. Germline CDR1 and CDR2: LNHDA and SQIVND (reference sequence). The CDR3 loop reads CASSGQGRPLHF. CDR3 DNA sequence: TGTGCCAGTAGTGGACAGGGACGACCCCTCCACTTT.

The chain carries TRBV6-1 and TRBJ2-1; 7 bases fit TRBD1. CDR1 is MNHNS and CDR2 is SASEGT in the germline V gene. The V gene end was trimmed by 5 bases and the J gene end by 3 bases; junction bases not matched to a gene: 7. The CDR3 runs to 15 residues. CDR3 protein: CASSWAGGNYNEQFF. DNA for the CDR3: TGTGCCAGCAGTTGGGCAGGGGGTAACTACAATGAGCAGTTCTTC.

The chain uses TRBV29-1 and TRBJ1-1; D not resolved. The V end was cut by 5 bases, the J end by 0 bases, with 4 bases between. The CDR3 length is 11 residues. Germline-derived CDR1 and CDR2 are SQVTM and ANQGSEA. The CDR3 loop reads CSVRVNTEAFF. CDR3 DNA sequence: TGCAGCGTTAGGGTGAACACTGAAGCTTTCTTT.

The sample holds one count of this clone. The CDR3 reads CASSPGGQPQETQYF. CDR3 nucleotides: TGTGCCAGCAGCCCTGGAGGGCAACCCCAAGAGACCCAGTACTTC. The chain joins TRBV7-6 to TRBJ2-5; TRBD2 is a possible D gene (6 bases). This CDR3 spans 15 amino acids. CDR1 and CDR2 from the germline V gene are SGHVS and FNYEAQ. Trimming stripped 5 bases from V and 1 base from J, with 14 bases between.

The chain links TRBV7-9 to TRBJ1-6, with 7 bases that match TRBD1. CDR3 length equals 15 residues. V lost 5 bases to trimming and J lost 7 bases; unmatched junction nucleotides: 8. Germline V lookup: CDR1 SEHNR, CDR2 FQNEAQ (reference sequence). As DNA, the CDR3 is TGTGCCAGCAGCCGATTGCGGACAGGCAATTCACCCCTCCACTTT. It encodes CASSRLRTGNSPLHF.

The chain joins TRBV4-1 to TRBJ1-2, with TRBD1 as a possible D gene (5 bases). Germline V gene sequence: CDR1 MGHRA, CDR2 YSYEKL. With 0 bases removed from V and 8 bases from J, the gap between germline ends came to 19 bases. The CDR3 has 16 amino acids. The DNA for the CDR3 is TGCGCCAGCAGCCAAGAGAGGGCCCAGAGGGGTCCCGGCTACACCTTC. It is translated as CASSQERAQRGPGYTF.

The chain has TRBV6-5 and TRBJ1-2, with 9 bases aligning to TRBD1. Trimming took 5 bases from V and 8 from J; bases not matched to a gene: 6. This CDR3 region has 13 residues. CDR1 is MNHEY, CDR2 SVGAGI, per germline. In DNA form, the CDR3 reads TGTGCCAGCAGTGGACAGGGGCCTGGGGGCTACACCTTC. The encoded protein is CASSGQGPGGYTF.

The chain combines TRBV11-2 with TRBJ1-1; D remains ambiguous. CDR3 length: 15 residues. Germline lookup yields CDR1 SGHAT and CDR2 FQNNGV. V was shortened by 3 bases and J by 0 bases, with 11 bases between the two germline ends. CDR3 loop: CASSFEGTMNTEAFF. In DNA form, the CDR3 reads TGTGCCAGCAGCTTTGAGGGAACTATGAACACTGAAGCTTTCTTT.

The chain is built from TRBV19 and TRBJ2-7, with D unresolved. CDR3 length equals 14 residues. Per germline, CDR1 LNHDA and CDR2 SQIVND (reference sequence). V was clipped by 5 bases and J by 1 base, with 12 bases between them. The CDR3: CASSEQISSYEQYF. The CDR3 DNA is TGTGCCAGTAGTGAGCAGATCAGTTCCTACGAGCAGTACTTC.

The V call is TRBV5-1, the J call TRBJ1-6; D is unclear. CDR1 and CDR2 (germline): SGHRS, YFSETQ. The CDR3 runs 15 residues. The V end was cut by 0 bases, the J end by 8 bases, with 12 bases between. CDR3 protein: CASSLDDFRDSPLHF. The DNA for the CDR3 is TGCGCCAGCAGCTTGGATGACTTTAGGGATTCACCCCTCCACTTT.

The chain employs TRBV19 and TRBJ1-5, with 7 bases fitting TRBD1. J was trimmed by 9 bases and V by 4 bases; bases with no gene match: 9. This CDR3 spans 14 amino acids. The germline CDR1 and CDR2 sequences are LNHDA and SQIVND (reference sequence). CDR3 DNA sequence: TGTGCCAGTAGTACCGGACAGGTCTCTCGGCCCCAGCATTTT. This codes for CASSTGQVSRPQHF. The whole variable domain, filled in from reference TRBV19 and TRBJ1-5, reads DGGITQSPKYLFRKEGQNVTLSCEQNLNHDAMYWYRQDPGQGLRLIYYSQIVNDFQKGDIAEGYSVSREKKESFPLTVTSAQKNPTAFYLCASSTGQVSRPQHFGDGTRLSIL.

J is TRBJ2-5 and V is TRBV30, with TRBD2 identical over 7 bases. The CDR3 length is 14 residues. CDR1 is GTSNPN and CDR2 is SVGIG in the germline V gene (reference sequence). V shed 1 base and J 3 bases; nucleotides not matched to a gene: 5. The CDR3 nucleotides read TGTGCCTGGAGTGGGGGGGGGATGGAAGAGACCCAGTACTTC. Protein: CAWSGGGMEETQYF.

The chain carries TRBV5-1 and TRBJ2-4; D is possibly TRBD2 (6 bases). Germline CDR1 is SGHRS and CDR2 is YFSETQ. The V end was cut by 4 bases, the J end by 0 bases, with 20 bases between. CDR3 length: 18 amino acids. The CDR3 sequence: CASSGGTPDGRAKNIQYF. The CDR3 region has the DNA TGCGCCAGCAGCGGAGGGACCCCCGACGGTCGAGCCAAAAACATTCAGTACTTC.

The CDR3 is CASSPPGQGIVYNEQFF. CDR3 DNA sequence: TGTGCCAGTAGTCCCCCCGGCCAGGGTATTGTCTACAATGAGCAGTTCTTC. The chain is built from TRBV19 and TRBJ2-1; a possible D gene is TRBD1 (5 bases). Looked up from germline, CDR1 is LNHDA and CDR2 is SQIVND (reference sequence). V was clipped by 5 bases and J by 3 bases, with 20 bases between them. The CDR3 runs to 17 residues.

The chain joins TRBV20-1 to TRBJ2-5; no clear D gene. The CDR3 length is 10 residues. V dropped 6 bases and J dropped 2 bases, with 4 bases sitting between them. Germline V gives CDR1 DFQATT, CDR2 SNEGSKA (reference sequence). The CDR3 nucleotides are TGCAGTGCAGGGCAAGAGACCCAGTACTTC. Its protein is CSAGQETQYF.

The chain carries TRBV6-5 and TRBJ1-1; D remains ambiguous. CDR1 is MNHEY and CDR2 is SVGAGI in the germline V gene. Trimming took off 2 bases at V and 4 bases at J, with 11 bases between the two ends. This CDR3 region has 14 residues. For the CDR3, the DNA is TGTGCCAGCAGTTACGCAACAGTCGGCACTGAAGCTTTCTTT. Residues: CASSYATVGTEAFF.

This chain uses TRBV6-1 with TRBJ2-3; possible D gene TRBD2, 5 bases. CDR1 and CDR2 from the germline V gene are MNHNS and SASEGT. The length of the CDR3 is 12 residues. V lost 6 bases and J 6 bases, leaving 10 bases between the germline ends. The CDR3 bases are TGTGCCAGCAGCCGGCCGGGGGATACGCAGTATTTT. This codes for CASSRPGDTQYF.

CDR3 nucleotide sequence: TGTGCCAGCAGCCGCCCGAGCACAGATACGCAGTATTTT. Translated: CASSRPSTDTQYF. The chain carries TRBV7-8 and TRBJ2-3; D gene unclear. The V gene's germline CDR1 is SGHVS and CDR2 FQNEAQ. The CDR3 covers 13 residues. Trimming took 5 bases from V and 0 from J, leaving 6 bases between them.

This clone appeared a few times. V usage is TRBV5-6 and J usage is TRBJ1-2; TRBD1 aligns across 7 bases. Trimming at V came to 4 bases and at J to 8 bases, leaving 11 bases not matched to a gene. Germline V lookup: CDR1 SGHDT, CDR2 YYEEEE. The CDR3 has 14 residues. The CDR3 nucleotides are TGTGCCAGCAGCCTGTACAGGGGATCTTACGGCTACACCTTC. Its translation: CASSLYRGSYGYTF.

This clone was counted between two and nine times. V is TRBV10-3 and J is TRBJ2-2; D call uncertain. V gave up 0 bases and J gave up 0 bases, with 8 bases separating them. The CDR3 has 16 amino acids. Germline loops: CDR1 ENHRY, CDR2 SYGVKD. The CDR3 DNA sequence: TGTGCCATCAGTGAGTCCCAGGCGTCGAACACCGGGGAGCTGTTTTTT. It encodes CAISESQASNTGELFF.